Shown below are 4 T cell receptor beta chains from a single sample sequenced in a study of T cells in localized non-small cell lung cancer. Measured with immunoSEQ multiplex PCR; TCRdb has only the in-frame clones, and not every one. The sample gives some 85,000 clones, around 82% of which show up once; roughly a fifth is in the top ten. The sequencing used PBMCs, collected before any cancer treatment. These receptor sequences come from a man aged 40 to 75 with stage II squamous cell lung carcinoma.

This rearrangement joins TRBV18 to TRBJ2-6; TRBD2 is a possible D gene (5 bases). The V end was cut by 6 bases, the J end by 0 bases, with 18 bases between. CDR1 is KGHSH, CDR2 LQKENI, per germline. This CDR3 is built from 18 residues. CDR3: CASSTGSFGPSGANVLTF. Here the CDR3 DNA reads TGTGCCAGCTCCACGGGAAGTTTCGGTCCCTCTGGGGCCAACGTCCTGACTTTC.

This chain links TRBV4-2 with TRBJ2-5; D is uncertain. The CDR3 is 13 amino acids. Trimming left V 1 base short and J 4 bases short, with 7 bases between. Germline V gene sequence: CDR1 LGHNA, CDR2 YNFKEQ. Written as DNA, the CDR3 is TGTGCCAGCAGCCAAGCGGTCGGAGAGACCCAGTACTTC. This codes for CASSQAVGETQYF.

The J gene is TRBJ2-2, the V gene TRBV21-1; the table names TRBD2, a call not compared with the DNA. TRBV21-1 is assigned pseudogene status. This CDR3 is built from 14 residues. The CDR3 sequence: CASSKLAGVGELFF. The DNA of the CDR3 is TGTGCCAGCAGCAAGCTAGCGGGAGTCGGGGAGCTGTTTTTT.

This clone occurred a few times. The J gene is TRBJ1-1, the V gene TRBV14, with 7 positions matching TRBD1. Germline assignment: CDR1 SGHDN and CDR2 FVKESK. V lost 4 bases to trimming and J lost 7 bases; unmatched junction nucleotides: 9. The CDR3 runs to 14 residues. Here the CDR3 DNA reads TGTGCCAGCAGCCCGTATGGGACAGCTCGTGAAGCTTTCTTT. Its translation is CASSPYGTAREAFF.